The 29 T cell receptor beta chains below were found in one sample sequenced in a study of T cells after yellow fever vaccination (dated by TCRdb to the late 2010s). Explained via the paper, the treatment or condition label denotes: live attenuated yellow fever vaccine strain. The library was produced with 5' RACE. The listed sequencing device is Illumina HiSeq 2500. TCRdb redid the processing of the public reads, applying fastp at Q25 and MiXCR, and retained in-frame beta chains. Every CDR3 protein is listed once, alongside the most common genes and DNA of its rows. The sample table lists 500,000 to 700,000 distinct CDR3 sequences, 19% of them with a count of one. Around an eighth of the sample is held by the ten biggest clonotypes. The sequences come from PBMCs, collected 15 days after the yellow fever booster vaccination. The receptors originated from a young man who received the YFV17D yellow fever vaccine.

This chain connects TRBV7-8 to TRBJ1-2, with D possibly matching TRBD1 (5 bases). The CDR3 loop spans 16 amino acids. Germline assignment: CDR1 SGHVS and CDR2 FQNEAQ. V lost 5 bases, J lost 2 bases, and 18 bases lay in between. CDR3 protein: CASSRGWQGKNYGYTF. The CDR3 nucleotides are TGTGCCAGCAGCCGGGGTTGGCAGGGTAAAAACTATGGCTACACCTTC.

Only a few counts were recorded for this clonotype. The chain links TRBV10-1 to TRBJ2-1; weak D call: TRBD2 (5 bases). This CDR3 is 14 amino acids long. CDR1 and CDR2 from the germline V gene are WNHNN and SYGVQD (reference sequence). V was cut by 2 bases and J by 3 bases, with 8 bases left in between. CDR3 residues: CASSENRGYNEQFF. CDR3 coding DNA: TGCGCCAGCAGTGAGAATCGGGGCTACAATGAGCAGTTCTTC.

There are a few counts of this clonotype. The rearrangement uses TRBV6-6 and TRBJ2-7, with TRBD1 matching 8 bases. Germline loops: CDR1 MNHNY, CDR2 SVGAGI (reference sequence). This CDR3 is 13 amino acids long. Germline trimming cut 7 bases from V and 3 bases from J; bases unmatched to any gene: 5. The CDR3, as DNA: TGTGCCAGCACAGGACAGGGTTTCTACGAGCAGTACTTC. This codes for CASTGQGFYEQYF.

This clonotype was seen more than once but under ten times. V is TRBV5-1 and J is TRBJ1-1, with D hard to call. The CDR3 contains 14 residues. Germline assignment: CDR1 SGHRS and CDR2 YFSETQ. The V end lost 3 bases, the J end lost 1 base, and 10 bases lay between the germline ends. The CDR3 region is CASSSAEGNTEAFF. As DNA, the CDR3 is TGCGCCAGCAGCTCCGCAGAAGGGAACACTGAAGCTTTCTTT.

V and J are TRBV28 and TRBJ1-1; maybe TRBD1 (5 bases). CDR3 length equals 14 residues. V lost 6 bases and J lost 1, with 12 bases in between. Looked up from germline, CDR1 is MDHEN and CDR2 is SYDVKM. The CDR3 coding sequence is TGTGCCAGCAGGTACCCGGACACGAACACTGAAGCTTTCTTT. Encoded protein: CASRYPDTNTEAFF. The variable domain in full, completed from reference TRBV28 and TRBJ1-1, reads DVKVTQSSRYLVKRTGEKVFLECVQDMDHENMFWYRQDPGLGLRLIYFSYDVKMKEKGDIPEGYSVSREKKERFSLILESASTNQTSMYLCASRYPDTNTEAFFGQGTRLTVV.

This clonotype occurred a few times. CDR3 in amino acids: CSVLRSRWEQFF. The CDR3 region has the DNA TGCAGCGTTCTACGGAGCCGATGGGAGCAGTTCTTC. The genes are TRBV29-1 and TRBJ2-1; no definite D call. The germline CDR1 and CDR2 sequences are SQVTM and ANQGSEA. V lost 5 bases, J lost 10 bases, and 15 bases lay in between. CDR3 length: 12 amino acids.

This clonotype was counted at least ten times. V is TRBV20-1 and J is TRBJ2-5; D is unresolved. The CDR3 totals 16 residues. Trimming stripped 6 bases from V and 5 bases from J, with 25 bases between. CDR1 and CDR2 (germline): DFQATT, SNEGSKA (reference sequence). This CDR3 reads CSAPPGGIFSGETQYF. In nucleotides, the CDR3 is TGCAGTGCCCCACCCGGTGGGATCTTCAGTGGGGAGACCCAGTACTTC.

In this sample, this clonotype turned up many times. The gene calls are TRBV5-1 and TRBJ2-1; 7 nucleotides line up with TRBD2. Germline loops: CDR1 SGHRS, CDR2 YFSETQ. The CDR3 contains 16 residues. The V gene end was trimmed by 3 bases and the J gene end by 0 bases; junction bases not matched to a gene: 6. CDR3 sequence reads: CASSSTSVSSYNEQFF. CDR3 DNA sequence: TGCGCCAGCAGCTCTACTAGCGTGAGCTCCTACAATGAGCAGTTCTTC.

This clonotype was seen only a few times. J is TRBJ2-1 and V is TRBV18; 11 bases are shared with TRBD1. Germline CDR1 and CDR2: KGHSH and LQKENI. Trimming removed 3 bases from V and 0 bases from J; junction bases left unmatched: 4. The CDR3 totals 17 residues. CDR3 sequence: CASSPPGTGGSYNEQFF. CDR3 in DNA: TGTGCCAGCTCACCTCCCGGGACAGGGGGCTCCTACAATGAGCAGTTCTTC.

The chain links TRBV7-9 to TRBJ2-3, with 8 bases fitting TRBD2. J lost 2 bases, V lost 0 bases, and 4 bases had no gene match. The CDR3 spans 16 residues. The germline gives CDR1 SEHNR, CDR2 FQNEAQ (reference sequence). The DNA of the CDR3 is TGTGCCAGCAGCTTAGCGATCGGGAGGGCCACAGATACGCAGTATTTT. This encodes CASSLAIGRATDTQYF.

The chain combines TRBV5-1 with TRBJ2-7, with D tentatively TRBD2 (6 bases). The CDR3 extends over 16 amino acids. Trimming shortened V by 4 bases and J by 1 base, and 18 bases separated the two germline ends. The germline gives CDR1 SGHRS, CDR2 YFSETQ. CDR3: CASSQPGTDTSYEQYF. The CDR3 nucleotides are TGCGCCAGCAGCCAACCCGGGACTGATACTTCCTACGAGCAGTACTTC.

This clonotype was seen a handful of times. CDR3 in amino acids: CASSVLARSSYNEQFF. The CDR3 region has the DNA TGTGCCAGCAGTGTCCTAGCGCGGAGCTCCTACAATGAGCAGTTCTTC. The chain recombines TRBV12-3 or TRBV12-4 with TRBJ2-1; weak D call: TRBD2 (6 bases). This CDR3 has 16 amino acids. Trimming removed 5 bases from V and 0 bases from J, with 14 bases in between.

This clonotype occurred a few times. The CDR3 sequence: CASSRRQSQETQYF. In DNA, the CDR3 is TGCGCCAGCAGCCGCCGACAGTCTCAAGAGACCCAGTACTTC. The chain is built from TRBV5-1 and TRBJ2-5; TRBD1 is a possible D gene (5 bases). Deletions cut 4 bases from V and 2 bases from J, with 12 bases between. Germline V gene sequence: CDR1 SGHRS, CDR2 YFSETQ. This CDR3 has 14 amino acids.

The J gene is TRBJ2-1, the V gene TRBV5-4, with unresolved D. The CDR3 totals 12 residues. Trimming shortened V by 0 bases and J by 8 bases, and 6 bases separated the two germline ends. Looked up from germline, CDR1 is SGHNT and CDR2 is YYREEE (reference sequence). The CDR3 DNA reads TGTGCCAGCAGCTTGGACTTACATGAGCAGTTCTTC. It yields the protein CASSLDLHEQFF.

The chain uses TRBV3-1 and TRBJ2-1, with 7 bases matching TRBD2. V was clipped by 4 bases and J by 3 bases; unmatched bases: 3. The CDR3 covers 14 residues. Germline V gene data show CDR1 as LGHDT and CDR2 as YNNKEL (reference sequence). The CDR3 nucleotides read TGTGCCAGCAGCCCCCGGACTAGCTACAATGAGCAGTTCTTC. Translated, it gives CASSPRTSYNEQFF.

This clonotype was picked up a small number of times. J is TRBJ2-7 and V is TRBV14; tentatively, D is TRBD1 (6 bases). From germline, CDR1 is SGHDN and CDR2 FVKESK. The CDR3 totals 13 residues. Trimming pared 2 bases from V and 4 bases from J, leaving 9 bases between. As DNA, the CDR3 is TGTGCCAGCAGCCAATCCACAGGGTACGAGCAGTACTTC. Amino acids: CASSQSTGYEQYF.

This clonotype was recorded a few times. The chain couples TRBV20-1 to TRBJ2-3, with 9 bases matching TRBD2. This CDR3 is built from 15 residues. Unmatched junction bases numbered 7, after V lost 0 bases and J lost 6 bases. Germline V gene data show CDR1 as DFQATT and CDR2 as SNEGSKA (reference sequence). DNA for the CDR3: TGCAGTGCTAGAGACACTAGCGGGCTAGGGGATACGCAGTATTTT. The encoded protein is CSARDTSGLGDTQYF.

This clonotype was seen only a few times. The chain is built from TRBV4-1 and TRBJ2-7; D not certain. From germline, CDR1 is MGHRA and CDR2 YSYEKL. V shed 3 bases and J shed 1 base, with 7 bases lying between them. This CDR3 comprises 13 residues. The CDR3 here is CASSQATSYEQYF. In DNA, the CDR3 is TGCGCCAGCAGCCAGGCGACTTCCTACGAGCAGTACTTC.

Only a few counts were recorded for this clonotype. The chain has TRBV4-3 and TRBJ2-1, with D possibly matching TRBD1 (5 bases). Deletions cut 0 bases from V and 10 bases from J, with 19 bases between. This CDR3 region has 16 residues. Germline loops: CDR1 LGHNA, CDR2 YSLEER. The CDR3: CASSQDYQGSSREQFF. The CDR3, as DNA: TGCGCCAGCAGCCAAGATTATCAGGGAAGTAGCAGGGAGCAGTTCTTC.

The genes are TRBV3-1 and TRBJ2-7, with D possibly being TRBD1 (6 bases). From germline, CDR1 is LGHDT and CDR2 YNNKEL (reference sequence). Trimming took off 7 bases at V and 6 bases at J, with 16 bases between the two ends. CDR3 length equals 13 residues. In DNA form, the CDR3 reads TGTGCCAGCATCCTTTACCGAGGGGGCGAGCAGTACTTC. As protein: CASILYRGGEQYF.

This chain links TRBV9 with TRBJ2-7; D is undetermined. Germline CDR1 and CDR2: SGDLS and YYNGEE. The CDR3 length is 14 residues. Trimming took 3 bases from V and 0 from J, leaving 10 bases between them. The CDR3 bases are TGTGCCAGCAGCGGGGCAGAGAGCTCCTACGAGCAGTACTTC. Translation: CASSGAESSYEQYF.

This clonotype appeared a few times. CDR3 residues: CASSHVSSEQYF. The CDR3 coding sequence is TGTGCCAGCAGCCATGTGAGTAGCGAGCAGTACTTC. The V gene is TRBV14, the J gene TRBJ2-7; D remains ambiguous. V lost 3 bases, J lost 6 bases, and 9 bases lay in between. This CDR3 has 12 amino acids. Germline CDR1 is SGHDN and CDR2 is FVKESK.

This clonotype was recorded once. The genes are TRBV12-3 or TRBV12-4 and TRBJ2-3; weak D call: TRBD2 (5 bases). Between the trimmed V and J ends, which lost 2 bases and 7 bases, there was a span of 13 bases. The CDR3 runs 14 residues. CDR3 DNA sequence: TGTGCCAGCAGTTTAAGTGCCGGAGGAAATACGCAGTATTTT. Translation gives CASSLSAGGNTQYF.

In its sample, this clonotype was seen once. The chain is built from TRBV7-8 and TRBJ2-2; D gene ambiguous. Germline CDR1 and CDR2: SGHVS and FQNEAQ. The V and J ends lost 4 bases and 4 bases respectively, with 7 bases between them. The CDR3 is 13 amino acids. Here the CDR3 DNA reads TGTGCCAGCAGCTCAACGGCCACCGGGGAGCTGTTTTTT. Encoded protein: CASSSTATGELFF. The full variable domain, with the rest looked up from reference TRBV7-8 and TRBJ2-2, is GAGVSQSPRYKVAKRGQDVALRCDPISGHVSLFWYQQALGQGPEFLTYFQNEAQLDKSGLPSDRFFAERPEGSVSTLKIQRTQQEDSAVYLCASSSTATGELFFGEGSRLTVL.

This chain uses TRBV6-2 or TRBV6-3 with TRBJ2-7, with D uncertain. Trimming removed 7 bases from V and 1 base from J, with 11 bases in between. The CDR3 has 13 residues. Germline CDR1 MNHEY, CDR2 SVGEGT. The chain's CDR3 is CASMAVRSYEQYF. DNA for the CDR3: TGTGCCAGCATGGCAGTACGGTCCTACGAGCAGTACTTC.

V gene TRBV11-2 combines with J gene TRBJ2-5; 8 bases are shared with TRBD1. The trim removed 1 base at V and 4 bases at J, leaving 20 bases unmatched. CDR1 is SGHAT, CDR2 FQNNGV, per germline. The CDR3 runs 20 residues. The CDR3 spells CASSLVGQGLYFRGGETQYF. The DNA of the CDR3 is TGTGCCAGCAGCTTAGTCGGACAGGGATTGTATTTCAGGGGAGGAGAGACCCAGTACTTC.

This chain connects TRBV18 to TRBJ2-1; TRBD1 might be the D (5 bases). Trimming pared 5 bases from V and 8 bases from J, leaving 10 bases between. Germline assignment: CDR1 KGHSH and CDR2 LQKENI. This CDR3 spans 12 amino acids. The CDR3 region is CASSRLGDEQFF. CDR3 nucleotide sequence: TGTGCCAGCTCAAGGTTAGGGGATGAGCAGTTCTTC.

The rearrangement links TRBV6-1 to TRBJ2-6; the D gene is possibly TRBD2 (6 bases). Trimming shortened V by 7 bases and J by 2 bases, and 9 bases separated the two germline ends. Germline lookup yields CDR1 MNHNS and CDR2 SASEGT. The CDR3 totals 14 residues. For the CDR3, the DNA is TGTGCCAGCACGGGGGTCCCTGGGGCCAACGTCCTGACTTTC. This sequence encodes CASTGVPGANVLTF.

This rearrangement joins TRBV6-5 to TRBJ1-1; unclear D gene. The V gene's germline CDR1 is MNHEY and CDR2 SVGAGI. The CDR3 totals 17 residues. Deletions cut 0 bases from V and 6 bases from J, with 20 bases between. This chain's CDR3 is CASSYSRLQRNHAEAFF. The DNA of the CDR3 is TGTGCCAGCAGTTACTCGAGGCTGCAACGGAACCACGCTGAAGCTTTCTTT.